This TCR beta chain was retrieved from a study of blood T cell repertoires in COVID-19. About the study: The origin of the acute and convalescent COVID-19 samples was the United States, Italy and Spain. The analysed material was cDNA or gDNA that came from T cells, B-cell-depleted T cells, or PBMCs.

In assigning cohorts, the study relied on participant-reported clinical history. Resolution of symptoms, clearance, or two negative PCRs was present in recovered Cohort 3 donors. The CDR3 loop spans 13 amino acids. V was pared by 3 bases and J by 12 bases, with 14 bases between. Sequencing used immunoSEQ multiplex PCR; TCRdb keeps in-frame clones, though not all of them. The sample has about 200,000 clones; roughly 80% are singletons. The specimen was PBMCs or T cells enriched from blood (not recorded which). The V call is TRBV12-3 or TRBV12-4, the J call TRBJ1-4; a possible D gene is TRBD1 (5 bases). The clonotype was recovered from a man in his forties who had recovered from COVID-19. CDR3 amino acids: CASSLAGGVELFF. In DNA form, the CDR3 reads TGTGCCAGCAGTTTGGCGGGAGGGGTAGAACTGTTTTTT.